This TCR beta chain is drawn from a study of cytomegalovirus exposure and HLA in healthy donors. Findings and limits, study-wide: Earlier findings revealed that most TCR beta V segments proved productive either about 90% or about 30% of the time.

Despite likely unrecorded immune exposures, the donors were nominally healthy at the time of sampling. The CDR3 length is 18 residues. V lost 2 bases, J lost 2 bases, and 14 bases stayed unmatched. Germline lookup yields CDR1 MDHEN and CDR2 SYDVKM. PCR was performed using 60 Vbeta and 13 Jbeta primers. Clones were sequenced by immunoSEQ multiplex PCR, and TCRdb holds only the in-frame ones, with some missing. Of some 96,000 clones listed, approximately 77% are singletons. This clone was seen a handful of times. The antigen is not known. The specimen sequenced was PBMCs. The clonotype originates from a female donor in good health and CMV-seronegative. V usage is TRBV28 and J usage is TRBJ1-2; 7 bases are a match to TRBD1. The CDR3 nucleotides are TGTGCCAGCAGTTTAGATGGAGGGGTAGGGGGCTTAAACTATGGCTACACCTTC. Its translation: CASSLDGGVGGLNYGYTF.